One and the same sample provided the 16 T cell receptor beta chains below, sequenced in a study of Graves' ophthalmopathy and Graves' hyperthyroidism. CDR3 regions of TCR beta were amplified from RNA transcripts. Scientists carried out first-round RT-PCR using HTBI primers and then a second-round multiplex PCR. TCRdb re-called the multiplex PCR reads with MiXCR, one entry per CDR3 protein. The repertoire holds approximately 700,000 distinct CDR3 sequences, just over 40% seen once, with 2.5% to 3.5% in the top ten. Material: peripheral blood. The receptors stem from an adult man with Graves' ophthalmopathy.

Of note for this clonotype: A much larger clone is a single base away; this may be a read error. The chain recombines TRBV6-1 with TRBJ1-1; 10 bases align to TRBD1. Looked up from germline, CDR1 is MNHNS and CDR2 is SASEGT. The CDR3 totals 14 residues. The CDR3: CASGELGTGVEAFF. In DNA, the CDR3 is TGTGCCAGCGGTGAATTGGGGACAGGGGTGGAAGCTTTCTTT.

The V call is TRBV2, the J call TRBJ2-7, with no clear D. Between the trimmed V and J ends, which lost 6 bases and 0 bases, there was a span of 15 bases. Germline CDR1 is SNHLY and CDR2 is FYNNEI. This CDR3 region has 15 residues. The CDR3 protein is CASSPNHRDSYEQYF. DNA for the CDR3: TGTGCCAGCAGCCCCAACCATAGGGACTCCTACGAGCAGTACTTC.

The count of this clonotype is one. The chain carries TRBV15 and TRBJ1-4; TRBD1 matches at 7 bases. The V and J ends lost 9 bases and 7 bases, in that order; junction bases with no gene match: 8. Germline CDR1 reads LNHNV; CDR2 reads YYDKDF (reference sequence). This CDR3 spans 13 amino acids. The CDR3 DNA reads TGTGCCACACGACAGGGTACACTTGAAAAACTGTTTTTT. Translated: CATRQGTLEKLFF.

The gene calls are TRBV28 and TRBJ1-2; TRBD1 aligns across 10 bases. This CDR3 is 13 amino acids long. Losses at the gene ends were 10 bases for V and 7 bases for J; bases not matched to a gene: 9. Germline V lookup: CDR1 MDHEN, CDR2 SYDVKM. CDR3 coding DNA: TGTGCCACGGTGGGGGACAGGGGAGGTGGCTACACCTTC. Its translation: CATVGDRGGGYTF.

This clonotype was observed a handful of times. The V call is TRBV11-1, the J call TRBJ2-7; D is perhaps TRBD2 (7 bases). The V and J ends lost 5 bases and 2 bases respectively, with 19 bases between them. The CDR3 runs to 16 residues. Germline V gene lookup returns CDR1 SGHAT and CDR2 FQDESV (reference sequence). The CDR3 here is CASSQRSGTPPYEQYF. The CDR3 coding sequence is TGTGCCAGCAGCCAAAGGAGCGGGACACCCCCCTACGAGCAGTACTTC.

This clonotype was found many times. The chain couples TRBV7-9 to TRBJ1-4; D remains ambiguous. Trimming took 3 bases from V and 7 from J, leaving 15 bases between them. The CDR3 extends over 15 amino acids. Germline CDR1 and CDR2: SEHNR and FQNEAQ (reference sequence). CDR3 nucleotides: TGTGCCAGCAGCTTTGAACGTGGACGTGGTGAAAAACTGTTTTTT. Translated, it gives CASSFERGRGEKLFF.

This clonotype was detected ten times or more. Mismatch with germline at one junction end may stem from a read error. The chain has TRBV29-1 and TRBJ2-3; D gene uncertain. The CDR3 contains 13 residues. CDR1 and CDR2 (germline): SQVTM, ANQGSEA. The chain's CDR3 is CSVEETYTDTQYF. The DNA for the CDR3 is TGCAGCGTCGAAGAGACTTACACAGATACGCAGTATTTT.

This clonotype was observed a few times. The CDR3 spells CASSFSPGMNTEAFF. In DNA form, the CDR3 reads TGCGCCAGCAGCTTCTCGCCAGGGATGAACACTGAAGCTTTCTTT. The chain has TRBV5-1 and TRBJ1-1; maybe TRBD1 (5 bases). Trimming cost V 2 bases and J 0 bases, with 11 bases left between them. Looked up from germline, CDR1 is SGHRS and CDR2 is YFSETQ. The CDR3 spans 15 residues.

The table lists this clonotype with a few counts. CDR3 amino acids: CAITLFAVGPVYEQYF. The CDR3 DNA is TGTGCCATCACGCTTTTTGCGGTGGGGCCGGTTTACGAGCAGTACTTC. The rearrangement uses TRBV10-3 and TRBJ2-7; the D gene is possibly TRBD1 (5 bases). The V gene lost 7 bases and the J gene lost 4 bases, with 23 bases spanning the gap. CDR1 is ENHRY, CDR2 SYGVKD, per germline. CDR3 length equals 16 residues.

The J gene is TRBJ2-2, the V gene TRBV7-9; 7 bases align to TRBD1. Germline-derived CDR1 and CDR2 are SEHNR and FQNEAQ (reference sequence). The CDR3 contains 15 residues. V shed 6 bases and J 1 base; nucleotides not matched to a gene: 5. The CDR3 loop reads CASRKTGLNTGELFF. CDR3 in DNA: TGTGCCAGCAGAAAGACAGGGCTGAACACCGGGGAGCTGTTTTTT.

This clonotype was seen many times. The chain has TRBV29-1 and TRBJ2-5, with D possibly being TRBD1 (5 bases). The CDR3 extends over 11 amino acids. Germline V gene sequence: CDR1 SQVTM, CDR2 ANQGSEA. V lost 5 bases, J lost 7 bases, and 11 bases lay in between. The DNA for the CDR3 is TGCAGCGTTAGACAGCCCGGGACCCAGTACTTC. It translates to CSVRQPGTQYF.

In this sample, this clonotype turned up many times. The chain employs TRBV7-3 and TRBJ2-7; possibly TRBD2 for D (6 bases). The germline CDR1 and CDR2 sequences are SGHTA and FQGTGA. The CDR3 spans 13 residues. V lost 0 bases, J lost 4 bases, and 7 bases lay in between. CDR3 nucleotide sequence: TGTGCCAGCAGCTTAACGGGGGGATACGAGCAGTACTTC. Its translation is CASSLTGGYEQYF. The full variable domain, rest sourced from reference TRBV7-3 and TRBJ2-7, is GAGVSQTPSNKVTEKGKYVELRCDPISGHTALYWYRQSLGQGPEFLIYFQGTGAADDSGLPNDRFFAVRPEGSVSTLKIQRTERGDSAVYLCASSLTGGYEQYFGPGTRLTVT.

About this clonotype itself: One junction end does not reproduce the germline sequence, and a read error may be involved. This sequence joins TRBV10-2 and TRBJ2-2; a possible D gene is TRBD2 (5 bases). The CDR3 sequence is 16 residues long. The germline V gene has CDR1 WSHSY and CDR2 SAAADI. The CDR3 DNA reads TGCGCCAGCAGTGATGGAGGAGGCGGTCATACCGGGGAGCTGTCTTGG. It codes for CASSDGGGGHTGELSW.

V gene TRBV11-1 combines with J gene TRBJ1-2, with D possibly matching TRBD1 (6 bases). The CDR3 loop spans 13 amino acids. The germline CDR1 and CDR2 sequences are SGHAT and FQDESV (reference sequence). V shed 11 bases and J shed 4 bases, with 17 bases lying between them. CDR3 bases: TGTGCCTGGGCCCGGTTGGGGGCCTATGGCTACACCTTC. Residues: CAWARLGAYGYTF.

CDR3 nucleotide sequence: TGTGCCAGCAGCTCAACCGCCCTAGCGATCACCGGGGAGCTGTTTTTT. This encodes CASSSTALAITGELFF. This sequence joins TRBV7-1 and TRBJ2-2, with D perhaps matching TRBD2 (6 bases). TRBV7-1 is an ORF, and what it does is uncertain. Trimming removed 2 bases at V and 4 bases at J, with 14 bases between. The CDR3 totals 16 residues.

This clonotype was seen at least ten times. V usage is TRBV24-1 and J usage is TRBJ2-2; 12 bases map to TRBD2. The CDR3 has 16 amino acids. The germline gives CDR1 KGHDR, CDR2 SFDVKD. Losses at the gene ends were 4 bases for V and 7 bases for J; bases not matched to a gene: 6. Here the CDR3 DNA reads TGTGCCACCAGTGAGGGGAGACTAGCGGGAGTCGGGGAGCTGTTTTTT. It yields the protein CATSEGRLAGVGELFF.